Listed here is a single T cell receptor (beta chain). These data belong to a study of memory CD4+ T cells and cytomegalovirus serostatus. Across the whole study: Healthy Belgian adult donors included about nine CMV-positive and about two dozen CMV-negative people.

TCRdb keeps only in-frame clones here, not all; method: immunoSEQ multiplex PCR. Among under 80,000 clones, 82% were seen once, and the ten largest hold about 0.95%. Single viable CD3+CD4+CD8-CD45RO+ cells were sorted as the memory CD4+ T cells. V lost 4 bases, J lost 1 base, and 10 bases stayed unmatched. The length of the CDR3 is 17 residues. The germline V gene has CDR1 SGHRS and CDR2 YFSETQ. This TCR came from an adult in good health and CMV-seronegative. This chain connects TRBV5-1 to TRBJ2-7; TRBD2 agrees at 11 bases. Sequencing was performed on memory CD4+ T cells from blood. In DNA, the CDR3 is TGCGCCAGCAGCCCCTCAACACTAGCGGGAGCATCCTACGAGCAGTACTTC. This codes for CASSPSTLAGASYEQYF. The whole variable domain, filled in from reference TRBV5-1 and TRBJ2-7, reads KAGVTQTPRYLIKTRGQQVTLSCSPISGHRSVSWYQQTPGQGLQFLFEYFSETQRNKGNFPGRFSGRQFSNSRSEMNVSTLELGDSALYLCASSPSTLAGASYEQYFGPGTRLTVT.